The subject of this entry is one T cell receptor beta chain. This specimen belongs to a study of cytomegalovirus exposure and HLA in healthy donors. The CDR3 contains 14 residues. Trimming removed 3 bases at V and 7 bases at J, with 16 bases between. The germline V gene encodes CDR1 MNHNS and CDR2 SASEGT. PCR was performed using 60 Vbeta and 13 Jbeta primers. The table came from immunoSEQ multiplex PCR; TCRdb's copy has only in-frame clones and leaves some out. The sample has approximately 100,000 clones, around 65% seen once; the top ten hold roughly 3%. The receptor comes from a woman in her 50s in good health and CMV-seronegative. The sequencing sample was made of PBMCs. This chain links TRBV6-1 with TRBJ2-7; no reliable D call. The CDR3 is CASSESESTGEQYF. As DNA, the CDR3 is TGTGCCAGCAGTGAGTCCGAGTCGACTGGTGAGCAGTACTTC.